This section outlines one T cell receptor beta chain sequence together with its context. The authors' processing: Nucleated cell number was recorded as an estimate derived from reference gene primer amplification. TCRdb keeps only in-frame clones here, not all; method: immunoSEQ multiplex PCR. Clonal size and the V and J genes are those of that table, whereas D and trimming came from the DNA. This sample has tens of thousands of clones; 60% to 80% occur once, and the top ten carry about 20%. This sample is part of a study of blood T cell repertoires in COVID-19. Study as a whole: T cells, B-cell-depleted T cells, or PBMCs supplied cDNA or gDNA.

Input material: peripheral blood. This TCR came from a human donor with active or convalescent COVID-19. The donor label of this sample is uncertain.

The CDR3 nucleotides are TGTGCCAGCAGTTCGGTAGCGGGAGTCTACGAGCAGTACTTC. It codes for CASSSVAGVYEQYF. The chain links TRBV6-2 or TRBV6-3 to TRBJ2-7; 9 bases are shared with TRBD2. Germline V gene sequence: CDR1 MNHEY, CDR2 SVGEGT. The CDR3 loop spans 14 amino acids. Trimming at V came to 4 bases and at J to 3 bases, leaving 4 bases not matched to a gene.